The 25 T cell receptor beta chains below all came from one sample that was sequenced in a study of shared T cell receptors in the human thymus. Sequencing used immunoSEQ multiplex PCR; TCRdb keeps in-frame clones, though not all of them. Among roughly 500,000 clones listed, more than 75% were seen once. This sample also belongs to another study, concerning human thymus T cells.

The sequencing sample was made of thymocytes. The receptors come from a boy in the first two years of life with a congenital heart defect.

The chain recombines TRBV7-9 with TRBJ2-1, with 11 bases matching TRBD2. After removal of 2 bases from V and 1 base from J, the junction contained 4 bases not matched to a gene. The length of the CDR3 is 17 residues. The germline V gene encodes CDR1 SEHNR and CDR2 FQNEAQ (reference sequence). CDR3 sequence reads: CASSLSASGGSYNEQFF. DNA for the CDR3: TGTGCCAGCAGCTTATCGGCTAGCGGGGGGTCCTACAATGAGCAGTTCTTC.

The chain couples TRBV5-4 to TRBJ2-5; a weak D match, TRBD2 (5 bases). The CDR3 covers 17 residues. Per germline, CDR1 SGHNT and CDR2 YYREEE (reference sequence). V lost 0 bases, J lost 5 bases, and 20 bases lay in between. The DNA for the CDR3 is TGTGCCAGCAGCTTGGCCGTAGAGGGAGACCCGCCGGAGACCCAGTACTTC. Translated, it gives CASSLAVEGDPPETQYF.

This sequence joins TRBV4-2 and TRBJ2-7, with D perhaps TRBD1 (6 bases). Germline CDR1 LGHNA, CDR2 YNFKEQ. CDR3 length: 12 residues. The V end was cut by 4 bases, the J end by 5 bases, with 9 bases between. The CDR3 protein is CASSRTGNEQYF. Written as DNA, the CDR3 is TGTGCCAGCAGCCGAACAGGGAACGAGCAGTACTTC.

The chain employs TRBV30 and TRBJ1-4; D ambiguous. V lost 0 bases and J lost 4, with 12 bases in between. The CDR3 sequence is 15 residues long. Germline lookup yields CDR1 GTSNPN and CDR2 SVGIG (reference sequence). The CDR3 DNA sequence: TGTGCCTGGAGTGTACTGGGCTCCCGTAATGAAAAACTGTTTTTT. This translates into CAWSVLGSRNEKLFF.

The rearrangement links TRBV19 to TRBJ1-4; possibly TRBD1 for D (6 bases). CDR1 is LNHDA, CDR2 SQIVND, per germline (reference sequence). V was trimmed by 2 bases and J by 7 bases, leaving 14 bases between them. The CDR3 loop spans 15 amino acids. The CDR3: CASSITREGGEKLFF. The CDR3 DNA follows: TGTGCCAGTAGTATAACCAGGGAAGGGGGTGAAAAACTGTTTTTT. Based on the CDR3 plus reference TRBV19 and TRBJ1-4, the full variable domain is DGGITQSPKYLFRKEGQNVTLSCEQNLNHDAMYWYRQDPGQGLRLIYYSQIVNDFQKGDIAEGYSVSREKKESFPLTVTSAQKNPTAFYLCASSITREGGEKLFFGSGTQLSVL.

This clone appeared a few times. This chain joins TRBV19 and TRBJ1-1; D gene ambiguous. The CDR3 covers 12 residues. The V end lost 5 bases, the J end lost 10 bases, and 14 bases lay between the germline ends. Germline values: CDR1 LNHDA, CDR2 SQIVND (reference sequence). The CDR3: CASSPRGVRAFF. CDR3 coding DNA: TGTGCCAGTAGTCCCCGAGGAGTGAGAGCTTTCTTT.

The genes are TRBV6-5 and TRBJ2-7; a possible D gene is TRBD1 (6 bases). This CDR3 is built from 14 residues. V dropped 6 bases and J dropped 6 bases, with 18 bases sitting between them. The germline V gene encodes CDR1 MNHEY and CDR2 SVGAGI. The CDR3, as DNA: TGTGCCAGCAGCCATACCGGGACAATGACCGAGCAGTACTTC. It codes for CASSHTGTMTEQYF.

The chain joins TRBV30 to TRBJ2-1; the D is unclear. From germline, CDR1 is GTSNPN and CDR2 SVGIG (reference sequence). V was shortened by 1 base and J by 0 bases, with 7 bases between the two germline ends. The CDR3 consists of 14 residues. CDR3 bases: TGTGCCTGGAGTGGTCTCCCCTCCTACAATGAGCAGTTCTTC. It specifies CAWSGLPSYNEQFF.

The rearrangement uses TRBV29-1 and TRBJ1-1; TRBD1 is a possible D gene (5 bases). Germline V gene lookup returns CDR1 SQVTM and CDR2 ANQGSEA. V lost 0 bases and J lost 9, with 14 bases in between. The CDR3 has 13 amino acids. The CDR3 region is CSVEEGPTFKAFF. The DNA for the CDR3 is TGCAGCGTTGAAGAGGGGCCCACATTCAAAGCTTTCTTT.

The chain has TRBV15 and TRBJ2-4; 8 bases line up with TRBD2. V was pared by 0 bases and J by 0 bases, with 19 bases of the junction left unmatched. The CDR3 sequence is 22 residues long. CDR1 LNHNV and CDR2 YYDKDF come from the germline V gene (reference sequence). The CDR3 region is CATSRDPGSLAGPRGAKNIQYF. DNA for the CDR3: TGTGCCACCAGCAGAGATCCGGGATCGCTAGCGGGTCCCCGGGGAGCCAAAAACATTCAGTACTTC.

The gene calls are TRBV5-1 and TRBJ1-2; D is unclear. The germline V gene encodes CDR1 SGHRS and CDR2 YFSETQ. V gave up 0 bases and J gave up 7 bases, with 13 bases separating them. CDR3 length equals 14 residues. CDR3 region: CASSLAPAEVGYTF. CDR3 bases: TGCGCCAGCAGCTTGGCACCGGCAGAGGTTGGCTACACCTTC.

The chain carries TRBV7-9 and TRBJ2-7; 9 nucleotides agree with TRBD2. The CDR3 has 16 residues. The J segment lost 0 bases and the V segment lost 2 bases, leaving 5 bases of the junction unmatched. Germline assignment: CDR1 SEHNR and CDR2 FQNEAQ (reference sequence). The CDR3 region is CASSLISSGNSYEQYF. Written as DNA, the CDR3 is TGTGCCAGCAGCTTAATCTCTAGCGGGAACTCCTACGAGCAGTACTTC.

CDR3 nucleotides: TGTGCCAGCAGCTTCGCGTCCTTAGAGGGCTACACCTTC. It encodes CASSFASLEGYTF. The chain joins TRBV13 to TRBJ1-2; the D is unclear. The CDR3 spans 13 residues. V gave up 3 bases and J gave up 8 bases, with 13 bases separating them. CDR1 and CDR2 from the germline V gene are PRHDT and FYEKMQ (reference sequence). Full variable domain (rest looked up from reference TRBV13 and TRBJ1-2): AAGVIQSPRHLIKEKRETATLKCYPIPRHDTVYWYQQGPGQDPQFLISFYEKMQSDKGSIPDRFSAQQFSDYHSELNMSSLELGDSALYFCASSFASLEGYTFGSGTRLTVV.

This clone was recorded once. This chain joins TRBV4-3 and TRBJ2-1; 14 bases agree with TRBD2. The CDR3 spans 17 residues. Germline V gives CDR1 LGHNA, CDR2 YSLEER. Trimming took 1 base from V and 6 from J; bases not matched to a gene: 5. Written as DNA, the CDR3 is TGCGCCAGCAGCCAAGTACCGGGACTAGCGGGAGCCAATGAGCAGTTCTTC. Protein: CASSQVPGLAGANEQFF.

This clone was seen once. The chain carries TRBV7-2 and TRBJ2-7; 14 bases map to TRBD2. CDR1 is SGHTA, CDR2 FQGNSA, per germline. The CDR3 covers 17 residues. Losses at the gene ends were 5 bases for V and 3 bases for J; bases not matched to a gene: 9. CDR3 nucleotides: TGTGCCAGCAGCCCCAGACTAGCGGGAGGGCCTGACTACGAGCAGTACTTC. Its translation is CASSPRLAGGPDYEQYF.

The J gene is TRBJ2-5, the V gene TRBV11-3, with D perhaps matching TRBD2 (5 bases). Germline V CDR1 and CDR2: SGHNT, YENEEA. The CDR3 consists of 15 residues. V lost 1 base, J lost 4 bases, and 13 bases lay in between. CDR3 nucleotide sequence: TGTGCCAGCAGCTTAGGAGGGAGTCAGACAGAGACCCAGTACTTC. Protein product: CASSLGGSQTETQYF.

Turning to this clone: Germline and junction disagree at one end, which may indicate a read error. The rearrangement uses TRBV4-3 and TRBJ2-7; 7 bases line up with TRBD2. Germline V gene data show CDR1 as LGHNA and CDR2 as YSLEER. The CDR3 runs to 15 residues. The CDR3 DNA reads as TGCGCCAGCACCCAAAGGGCGGGAGAGCTCTACGAGCAGTACTTC. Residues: CASTQRAGELYEQYF.

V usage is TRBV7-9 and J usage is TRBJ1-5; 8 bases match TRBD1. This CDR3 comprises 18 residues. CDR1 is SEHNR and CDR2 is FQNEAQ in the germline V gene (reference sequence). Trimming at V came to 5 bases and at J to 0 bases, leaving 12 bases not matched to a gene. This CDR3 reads CASSTDREGDYSNQPQHF. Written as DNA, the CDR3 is TGTGCCAGCAGCACGGACAGGGAGGGAGATTATAGCAATCAGCCCCAGCATTTT. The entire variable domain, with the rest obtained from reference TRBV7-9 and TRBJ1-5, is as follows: DTGVSQNPRHKITKRGQNVTFRCDPISEHNRLYWYRQTLGQGPEFLTYFQNEAQLEKSRLLSDRFSAERPKGSFSTLEIQRTEQGDSAMYLCASSTDREGDYSNQPQHFGDGTRLSIL.

The CDR3 reads CASSPRGIFRTYEQYF. Written as DNA, the CDR3 is TGTGCCAGCTCACCACGAGGAATCTTTAGAACGTACGAGCAGTACTTC. This rearrangement joins TRBV18 to TRBJ2-7; the D is unclear. V shed 1 base and J shed 4 bases, with 17 bases lying between them. This CDR3 has 16 residues. In germline, CDR1 is KGHSH, CDR2 LQKENI. Based on the CDR3 plus reference TRBV18 and TRBJ2-7, the full variable domain is NAGVMQNPRHLVRRRGQEARLRCSPMKGHSHVYWYRQLPEEGLKFMVYLQKENIIDESGMPKERFSAEFPKEGPSILRIQQVVRGDSAAYFCASSPRGIFRTYEQYFGPGTRLTVT.

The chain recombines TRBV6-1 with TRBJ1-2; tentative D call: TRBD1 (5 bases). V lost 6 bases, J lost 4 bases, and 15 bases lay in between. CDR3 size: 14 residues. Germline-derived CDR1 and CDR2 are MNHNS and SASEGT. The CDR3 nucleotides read TGTGCCAGCAGAAGACTCCAGGGTCTCTATGGCTACACCTTC. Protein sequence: CASRRLQGLYGYTF.

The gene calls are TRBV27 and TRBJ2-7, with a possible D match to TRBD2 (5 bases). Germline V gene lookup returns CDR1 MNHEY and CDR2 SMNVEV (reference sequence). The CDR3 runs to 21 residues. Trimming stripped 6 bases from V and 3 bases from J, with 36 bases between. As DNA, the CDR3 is TGTGCCAGCAGCCCTCCCCCCCAGGTTCCCGGGCGGGTCGACCGTCTCTACGAGCAGTACTTC. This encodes CASSPPPQVPGRVDRLYEQYF.

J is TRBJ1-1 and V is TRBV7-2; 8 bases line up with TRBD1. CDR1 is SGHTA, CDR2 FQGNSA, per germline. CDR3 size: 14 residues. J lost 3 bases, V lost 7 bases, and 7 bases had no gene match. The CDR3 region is CASTLRQGYTEAFF. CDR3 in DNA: TGTGCCAGCACCCTAAGACAGGGGTACACTGAAGCTTTCTTT.

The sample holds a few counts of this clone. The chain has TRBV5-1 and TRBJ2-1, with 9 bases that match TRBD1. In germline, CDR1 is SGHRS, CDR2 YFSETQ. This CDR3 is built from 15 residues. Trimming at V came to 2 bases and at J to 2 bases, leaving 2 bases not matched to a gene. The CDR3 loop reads CASSFGQGTYNEQFF. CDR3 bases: TGCGCCAGCAGCTTTGGACAGGGGACCTACAATGAGCAGTTCTTC. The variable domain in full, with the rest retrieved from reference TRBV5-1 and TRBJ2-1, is KAGVTQTPRYLIKTRGQQVTLSCSPISGHRSVSWYQQTPGQGLQFLFEYFSETQRNKGNFPGRFSGRQFSNSRSEMNVSTLELGDSALYLCASSFGQGTYNEQFFGPGTRLTVL.

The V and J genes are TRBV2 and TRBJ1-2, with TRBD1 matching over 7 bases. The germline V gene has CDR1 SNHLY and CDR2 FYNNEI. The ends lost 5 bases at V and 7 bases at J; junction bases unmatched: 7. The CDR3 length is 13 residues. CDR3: CASSQKGAVGYTF. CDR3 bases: TGTGCCAGCAGTCAAAAGGGGGCCGTTGGCTACACCTTC.

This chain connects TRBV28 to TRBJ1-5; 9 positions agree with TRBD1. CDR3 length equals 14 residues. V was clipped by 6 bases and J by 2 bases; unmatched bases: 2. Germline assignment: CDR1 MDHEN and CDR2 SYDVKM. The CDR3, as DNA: TGTGCCAGCAGCACAGGGGGCGGCAATCAGCCCCAGCATTTT. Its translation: CASSTGGGNQPQHF.